These T cell receptor beta chains were read from a single sample in a study of T cell changes during pregnancy in multiple sclerosis. Sequencing was performed with immunoSEQ multiplex PCR; in TCRdb, only in-frame clones are kept and a portion is missing. The sample contains more than 45,000 clones, roughly 93% of which appear only once. Sequences were derived from CD8+ T cells from peripheral blood mononuclear cells, sampled in the second trimester of pregnancy. These receptors were taken from a female donor with multiple sclerosis, enrolled in a pregnancy study. The CDR3 runs from the conserved cysteine through the conserved F or W. D genes are given only for firm matches. The size entry is marked missing in some rows and otherwise reads once, few, many or a size class.

>NA|TRBD1|TRBV4-2|TRBJ1-1
CASSQARTGGTEAFF
TGTGCCAGCAGCCAAGCCCGGACAGGGGGAACTGAAGCTTTCTTT
>NA|TRBD1|TRBV27|TRBJ2-2
CASSSRAWTGGTGELFF
TGTGCCAGCAGCTCCCGAGCCTGGACAGGGGGAACCGGGGAGCTGTTTTTT
>NA|NA|TRBV5-6|TRBJ1-1
CASSLRGGGNEAFF
TGTGCCAGCAGCTTGCGAGGAGGTGGAAATGAAGCTTTCTTT
>NA|NA|TRBV4-1|TRBJ2-1
CASSQVTSGYNEQFF
TGCGCCAGCAGCCAAGTAACCAGCGGGTACAATGAGCAGTTCTTC
>NA|TRBD2|TRBV7-9|TRBJ2-3
CASSREGRTDTQYF
TGTGCCAGCAGCCGGGAGGGGCGCACAGATACGCAGTATTTT
>NA|TRBD2|TRBV30|TRBJ2-1
CAWNGGRANEQFF
TGTGCCTGGAACGGGGGGAGGGCGAATGAGCAGTTCTTC
>NA|TRBD2|TRBV4-1|TRBJ2-1
CASSHDPASSGKNEQFF
TGCGCCAGCAGCCATGACCCTGCGTCTAGCGGGAAGAATGAGCAGTTCTTC
>NA|NA|TRBV13|TRBJ1-2
CASSLGTGNYGYTF
TGTGCCAGCAGCTTGGGCACAGGGAACTATGGCTACACCTTC
>NA|TRBD1|TRBV10-2|TRBJ1-1
CASSRDRLNTEAFF
TGCGCCAGCAGTAGGGACAGATTGAACACTGAAGCTTTCTTT
>NA|TRBD2|TRBV6-1|TRBJ2-5
CASSVSAGGSETQYF
TGTGCCAGCAGTGTGTCAGCGGGAGGTTCGGAGACCCAGTACTTC
>NA|TRBD1|TRBV5-3|TRBJ1-2
CARSLSGTGVAGYTF
TGTGCCAGAAGCTTGTCCGGGACAGGGGTCGCTGGCTACACCTTC
>NA|TRBD1|TRBV14|TRBJ2-5
CASSHGTGGWQETQYF
TGTGCCAGCAGCCACGGGACAGGGGGTTGGCAAGAGACCCAGTACTTC
>once|NA|TRBV4-1|TRBJ2-7
CASGEAGNRYEQYF
TGCGCCAGCGGGGAGGCGGGAAATCGATACGAGCAGTACTTC
>few|NA|TRBV7-6|TRBJ1-1
CASSLATDMNTEAFF
TGTGCCAGCAGCTTAGCTACAGACATGAACACTGAAGCTTTCTTT
>once|NA|TRBV28|TRBJ1-1
CASSLRGVGPSVTEAFF
TGTGCCAGCAGTTTACGGGGGGTGGGCCCAAGCGTGACTGAAGCTTTCTTT
>NA|TRBD2|TRBV5-1|TRBJ2-5
CASSPGTSGRETQYF
TGCGCCAGCAGCCCGGGGACTAGCGGGAGGGAGACCCAGTACTTC
>NA|NA|TRBV13|TRBJ1-5
CASSLGGQYQPQHF
TGTGCCAGCAGCTTAGGCGGACAGTATCAGCCCCAGCATTTT
>NA|NA|TRBV7-8|TRBJ1-2
CASSLEGDSYGYTF
TGTGCCAGCAGCTTAGAAGGGGATTCTTATGGCTACACCTTC
>NA|NA|TRBV11-2|TRBJ2-6
CASSLGAGGSSGANVLTF
TGTGCCAGCAGCTTAGGGGCAGGGGGGAGCTCTGGGGCCAACGTCCTGACTTTC
>NA|TRBD2|TRBV4-2|TRBJ2-3
CASSQTSVSTDTQYF
TGTGCCAGCAGCCAAACTAGCGTTAGCACAGATACGCAGTATTTT
>NA|NA|TRBV5-6|TRBJ1-1
CASSLVMNTEAFF
TGTGCCAGCAGCTTGGTTATGAACACTGAAGCTTTCTTT
>NA|NA|TRBV13|TRBJ1-1
CASSLGQRLNTEAFF
TGTGCCAGCAGCTTAGGACAACGCTTGAACACTGAAGCTTTCTTT
>NA|TRBD2|TRBV4-1|TRBJ2-1
CASSQGLAGGPYNEQFF
TGCGCCAGCAGCCAAGGGCTAGCGGGAGGGCCCTACAATGAGCAGTTCTTC
>NA|NA|TRBV28|TRBJ2-3
CASSLLADFTDTQYF
TGTGCCAGCAGTTTATTAGCGGATTTCACAGATACGCAGTATTTT
>once|NA|TRBV9|TRBJ2-7
CASSVGGSSYEQYF
TGTGCCAGCAGCGTAGGAGGGTCTTCCTACGAGCAGTACTTC
>NA|TRBD1|TRBV27|TRBJ1-2
CASGTGGAGYGYTF
TGTGCCAGCGGGACAGGGGGCGCCGGCTATGGCTACACCTTC
>once|NA|TRBV10-1|TRBJ2-2
CASSDFGAGTGELFF
TGCGCCAGCAGTGATTTTGGTGCGGGGACCGGGGAGCTGTTTTTT
>NA|TRBD1|TRBV7-3|TRBJ1-6
CASSKDRDHSPLHF
TGTGCCAGCAGCAAGGACAGGGATCATTCACCCCTCCACTTT